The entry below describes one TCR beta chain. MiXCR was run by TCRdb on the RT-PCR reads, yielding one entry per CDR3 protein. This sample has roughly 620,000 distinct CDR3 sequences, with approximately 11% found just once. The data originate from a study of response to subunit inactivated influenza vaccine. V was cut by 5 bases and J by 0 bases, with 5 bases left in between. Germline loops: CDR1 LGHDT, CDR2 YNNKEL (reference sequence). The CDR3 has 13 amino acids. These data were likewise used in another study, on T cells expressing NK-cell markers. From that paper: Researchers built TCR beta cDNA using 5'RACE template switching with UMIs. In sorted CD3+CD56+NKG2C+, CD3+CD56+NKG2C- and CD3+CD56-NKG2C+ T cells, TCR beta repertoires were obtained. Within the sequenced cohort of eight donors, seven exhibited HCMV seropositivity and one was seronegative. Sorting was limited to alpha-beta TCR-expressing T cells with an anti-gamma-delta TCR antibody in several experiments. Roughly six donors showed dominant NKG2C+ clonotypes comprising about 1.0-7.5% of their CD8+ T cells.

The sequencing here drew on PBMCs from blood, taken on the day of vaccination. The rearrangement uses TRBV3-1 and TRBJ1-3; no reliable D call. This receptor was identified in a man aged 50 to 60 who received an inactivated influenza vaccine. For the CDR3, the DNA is TGTGCCAGCAGCTCCGTCTCTGGAAACACCATATATTTT. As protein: CASSSVSGNTIYF.